Below, one T cell receptor (beta chain) is given with its context. The sample originates from a study of control samples from healthy donors and cancer patients. Repertoires were generated with immunoSEQ multiplex PCR, while TCRdb's copy carries only in-frame clones and drops some. The repertoire holds about 29,000 clones, with nearly 90% as singletons. The V end was cut by 0 bases, the J end by 2 bases, with 2 bases between. This CDR3 is built from 13 residues. Germline CDR1 is SGHRS and CDR2 is YFSETQ. The sequencing input was formalin-fixed, paraffin-embedded tissue. The sequence was obtained from a female donor with melanoma. The chain has TRBV5-1 and TRBJ2-2; D remains ambiguous. The CDR3 nucleotides read TGCGCCAGCAGCTTGGGCAACACCGGGGAGCTGTTTTTT. The encoded protein is CASSLGNTGELFF.